This TCR beta chain appears in the sequencing data of a study of T cells in Graves' hyperthyroidism and ophthalmopathy. The source material, RNA transcripts, was used to amplify TCR beta CDR3 regions. In the first-round RT-PCR of the TCR CDR3, the HTBI primer set was used. One entry per CDR3 protein results from TCRdb running MiXCR on the multiplex PCR reads. This table holds approximately 520,000 distinct CDR3 sequences, more than 20% found once. V dropped 3 bases and J dropped 4; count of bases not matched to a gene: 11. The CDR3 is 17 residues long. The V gene's germline CDR1 is DFQATT and CDR2 SNEGSKA (reference sequence).

This TCR came from a man in his late teens or twenties with Graves' hyperthyroidism. Sequencing input: blood. The chain carries TRBV20-1 and TRBJ2-5, with 13 nucleotides matching TRBD2. Written as DNA, the CDR3 is TGCAGTGCTAGGGGACTAGCGGGGTTTATGGCCGGAGAGACCCAGTACTTC. It encodes CSARGLAGFMAGETQYF.